The rows below give T cell receptor beta chains drawn from one sample of a study of response to subunit inactivated influenza vaccine. TCRdb re-called the RT-PCR reads through MiXCR, storing one row per CDR3 protein. The table has 650,000 to 800,000 distinct CDR3 sequences, about 15% seen once. The source material was PBMCs from blood, sampled approximately 15 days before vaccination. The receptor set was obtained from a man aged 50-59 years who received an inactivated influenza vaccine. CDR3s include the opening cysteine and the closing phenylalanine or tryptophan. Each record gives: V gene, CDR3 protein.

TRBV12-3/TRBV12-4	CASTRTGTNQPQHF
TRBV11-2	CASSSPRAGGNEQYF
TRBV7-2	CASNPGPGTDTQYF
TRBV20-1	CSARDRGRYYNEQFF
TRBV28	CASRSTSRSSYNSPLHF
TRBV6-2/TRBV6-3	CATTLGGARQPQHF
TRBV7-2	CASSRDRGRSEQYF
TRBV12-3/TRBV12-4	CASSLRDYQPQHF
TRBV5-6	CASSSLGPTEQYF
TRBV20-1	CSARDYLQGATAGELFF
TRBV11-2	CASSLVAGLAGVMQFF
TRBV19	CASRKQGDGYTF
TRBV5-1	CASSRGTGEPPYPEAFF
TRBV20-1	CSASPDRGGKTQYF
TRBV28	CASSPWTSNYGYTF
TRBV7-6	CASSLEHSSYNEQFF
TRBV7-2	CASSASSGSFPYEQYF
TRBV11-2	CASSPNRGALTEAFF
TRBV12-3/TRBV12-4	CASSNRHLRGAQETQYF
TRBV5-5	CASSLAPDRANTGELFF